This T cell receptor beta chain was sequenced in a study of shared clonotypes between healthy human individuals. Study-wide results and caveats: Expectations were that clonotype sharing among donors would be affected by sequencing depth. Generation probabilities of non-shared clonotypes were lower (relative to those shared by all four donors).

Data came from immunoSEQ multiplex PCR; TCRdb stores just in-frame clones and leaves some out. The sample contains millions of clones, 90% to 95% of which appear only once. Germline CDR1 and CDR2: SGHAT and FQNNGV. The CDR3 extends over 16 amino acids. The V gene lost 0 bases and the J gene lost 0 bases, with 8 bases spanning the gap. As to this clone: Antigen unknown.

This chain uses TRBV11-2 with TRBJ2-2; D gene uncertain. Sequenced input: naive CD4+ T cells sorted from blood. Subset: CD45RA+ positively selected. This receptor was taken from a man younger than 35 in good health. This CDR3 is CASSLEGLANTGELFF. CDR3 DNA sequence: TGTGCCAGCAGCTTAGAAGGGCTCGCGAACACCGGGGAGCTGTTTTTT.